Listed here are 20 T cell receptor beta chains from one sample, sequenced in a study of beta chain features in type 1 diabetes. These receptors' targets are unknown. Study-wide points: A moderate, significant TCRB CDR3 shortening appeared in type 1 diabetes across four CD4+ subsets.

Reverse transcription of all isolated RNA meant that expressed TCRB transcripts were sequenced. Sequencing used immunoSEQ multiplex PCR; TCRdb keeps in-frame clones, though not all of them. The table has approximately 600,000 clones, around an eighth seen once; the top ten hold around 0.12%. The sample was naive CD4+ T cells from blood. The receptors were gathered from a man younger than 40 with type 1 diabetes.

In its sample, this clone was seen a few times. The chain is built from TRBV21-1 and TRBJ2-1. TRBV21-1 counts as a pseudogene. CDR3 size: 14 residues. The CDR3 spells CASSLGTQSDEQFF. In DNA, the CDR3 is TGTGCCAGCAGCCTGGGGACCCAATCGGACGAGCAGTTCTTC.

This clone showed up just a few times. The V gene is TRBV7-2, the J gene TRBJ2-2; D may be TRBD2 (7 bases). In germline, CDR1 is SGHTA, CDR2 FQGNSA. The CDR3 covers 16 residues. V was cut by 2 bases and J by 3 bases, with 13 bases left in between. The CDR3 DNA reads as TGTGCCAGCAGCTTACAGGCGGGGGCGGACACCGGGGAGCTGTTTTTT. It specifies CASSLQAGADTGELFF.

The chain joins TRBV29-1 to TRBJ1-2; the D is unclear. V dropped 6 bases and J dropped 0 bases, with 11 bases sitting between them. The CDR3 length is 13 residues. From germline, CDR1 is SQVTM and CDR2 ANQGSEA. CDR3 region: CSVTDLTNYGYTF. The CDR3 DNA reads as TGCAGCGTAACGGACCTAACTAACTATGGCTACACCTTC.

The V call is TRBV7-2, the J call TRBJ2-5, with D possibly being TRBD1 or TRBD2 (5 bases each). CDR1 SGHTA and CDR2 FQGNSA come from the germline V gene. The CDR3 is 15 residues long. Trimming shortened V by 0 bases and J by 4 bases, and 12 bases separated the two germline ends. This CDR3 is CASSLAGPSGETQYF. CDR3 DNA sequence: TGTGCCAGCAGCTTAGCGGGACCATCGGGAGAGACCCAGTACTTC.

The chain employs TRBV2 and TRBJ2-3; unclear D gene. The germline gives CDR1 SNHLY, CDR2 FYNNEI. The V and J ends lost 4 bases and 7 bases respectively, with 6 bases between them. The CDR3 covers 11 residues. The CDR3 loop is CASSVLNTQYF. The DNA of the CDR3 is TGTGCCAGCAGTGTTTTAAATACGCAGTATTTT.

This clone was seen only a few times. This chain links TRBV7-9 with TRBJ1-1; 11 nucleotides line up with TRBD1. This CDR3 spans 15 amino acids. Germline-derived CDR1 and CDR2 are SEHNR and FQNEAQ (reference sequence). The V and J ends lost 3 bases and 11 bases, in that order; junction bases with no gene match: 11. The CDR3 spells CASSFLGQGVKAAFF. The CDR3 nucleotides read TGTGCCAGCAGCTTTTTGGGACAGGGGGTAAAAGCGGCTTTCTTT.

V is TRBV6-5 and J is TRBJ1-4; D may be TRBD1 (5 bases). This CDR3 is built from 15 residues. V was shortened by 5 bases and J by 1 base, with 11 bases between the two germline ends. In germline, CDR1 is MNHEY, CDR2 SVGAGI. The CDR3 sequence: CASSTPRGTNEKLFF. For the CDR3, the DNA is TGTGCCAGCAGTACCCCGAGGGGAACTAATGAAAAACTGTTTTTT.

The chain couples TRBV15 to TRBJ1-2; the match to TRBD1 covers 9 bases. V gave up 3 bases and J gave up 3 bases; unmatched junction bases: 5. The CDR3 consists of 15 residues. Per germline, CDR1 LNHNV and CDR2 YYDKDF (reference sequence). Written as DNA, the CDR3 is TGTGCCACCAGCAGTAACAGGGGGCTGCACTATGGCTACACCTTC. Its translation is CATSSNRGLHYGYTF.

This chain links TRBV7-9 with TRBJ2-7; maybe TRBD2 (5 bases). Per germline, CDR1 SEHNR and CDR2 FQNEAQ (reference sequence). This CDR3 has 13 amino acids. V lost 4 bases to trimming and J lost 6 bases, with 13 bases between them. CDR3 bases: TGTGCCAGCAGCTCCCGGACTGTGGGCGAGCAGTACTTC. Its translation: CASSSRTVGEQYF. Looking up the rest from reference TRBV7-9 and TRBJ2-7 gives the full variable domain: DTGVSQNPRHKITKRGQNVTFRCDPISEHNRLYWYRQTLGQGPEFLTYFQNEAQLEKSRLLSDRFSAERPKGSFSTLEIQRTEQGDSAMYLCASSSRTVGEQYFGPGTRLTVT.

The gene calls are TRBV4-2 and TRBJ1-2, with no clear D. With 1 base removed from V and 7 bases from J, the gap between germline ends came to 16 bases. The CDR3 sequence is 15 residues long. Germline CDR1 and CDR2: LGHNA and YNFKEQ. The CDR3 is CASSQAKDSVGGYTF. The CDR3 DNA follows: TGTGCCAGCAGCCAAGCGAAGGATTCCGTGGGTGGCTACACCTTC.

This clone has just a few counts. CDR3 DNA: TGTGCCAGCAGCCTAGCCACCTTAGCGGGGGGTTTATATTTT. It is translated as CASSLATLAGGLYF. The rearrangement joins TRBV7-3 to TRBJ2-3; 10 bases line up with TRBD2. The CDR3 has 14 residues. The trim removed 5 bases at V and 15 bases at J, leaving 14 bases unmatched. The germline V gene encodes CDR1 SGHTA and CDR2 FQGTGA.

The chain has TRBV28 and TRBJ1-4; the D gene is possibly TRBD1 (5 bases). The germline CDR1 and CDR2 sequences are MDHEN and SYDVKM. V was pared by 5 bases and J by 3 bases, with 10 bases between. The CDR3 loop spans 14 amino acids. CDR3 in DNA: TGTGCCAGCAGTCGCAGGGAGGCTAATGAAAAACTGTTTTTT. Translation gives CASSRREANEKLFF.

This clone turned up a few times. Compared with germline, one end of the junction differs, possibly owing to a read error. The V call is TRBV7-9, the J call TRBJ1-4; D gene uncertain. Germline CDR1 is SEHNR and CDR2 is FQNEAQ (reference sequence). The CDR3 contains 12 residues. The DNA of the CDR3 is TGTGCCAGCAGCAATGGGGAGCAAGGTATTCGGTTT. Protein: CASSNGEQGIRF.

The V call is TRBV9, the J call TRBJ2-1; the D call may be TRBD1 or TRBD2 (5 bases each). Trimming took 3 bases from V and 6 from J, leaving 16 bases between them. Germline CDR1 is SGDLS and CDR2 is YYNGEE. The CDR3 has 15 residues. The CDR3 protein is CASSEGTYLINEQFF. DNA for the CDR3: TGTGCCAGCAGCGAGGGGACGTACCTCATCAATGAGCAGTTCTTC. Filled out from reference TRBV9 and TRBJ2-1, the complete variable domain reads DSGVTQTPKHLITATGQRVTLRCSPRSGDLSVYWYQQSLDQGLQFLIQYYNGEERAKGNILERFSAQQFPDLHSELNLSSLELGDSALYFCASSEGTYLINEQFFGPGTRLTVL.

CDR3 DNA sequence: TGCGCCAGCAGCCGGACCCTCCAGGGGAGCTCCTACAATGAGCAGTTCTTC. This translates into CASSRTLQGSSYNEQFF. The gene calls are TRBV5-1 and TRBJ2-1, with a possible D match to TRBD1 (6 bases). The CDR3 is made up of 17 amino acids. Germline V gene lookup returns CDR1 SGHRS and CDR2 YFSETQ. V lost 4 bases and J lost 0, with 17 bases in between. Variable domain in full (rest from reference TRBV5-1 and TRBJ2-1): KAGVTQTPRYLIKTRGQQVTLSCSPISGHRSVSWYQQTPGQGLQFLFEYFSETQRNKGNFPGRFSGRQFSNSRSEMNVSTLELGDSALYLCASSRTLQGSSYNEQFFGPGTRLTVL.

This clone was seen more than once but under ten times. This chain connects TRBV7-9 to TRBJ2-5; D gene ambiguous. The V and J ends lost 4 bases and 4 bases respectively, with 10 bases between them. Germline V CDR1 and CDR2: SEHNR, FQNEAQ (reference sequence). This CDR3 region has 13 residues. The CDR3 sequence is CASSSGWGETQYF. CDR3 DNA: TGTGCCAGCAGCTCCGGGTGGGGAGAGACCCAGTACTTC. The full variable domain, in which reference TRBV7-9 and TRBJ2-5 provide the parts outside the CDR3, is DTGVSQNPRHKITKRGQNVTFRCDPISEHNRLYWYRQTLGQGPEFLTYFQNEAQLEKSRLLSDRFSAERPKGSFSTLEIQRTEQGDSAMYLCASSSGWGETQYFGPGTRLLVL.

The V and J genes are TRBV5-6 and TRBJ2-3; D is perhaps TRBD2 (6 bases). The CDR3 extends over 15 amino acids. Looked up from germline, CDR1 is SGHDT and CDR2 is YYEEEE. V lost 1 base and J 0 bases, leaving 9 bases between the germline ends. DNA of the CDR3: TGTGCCAGCAGCTTGATGGGGACTAGCACAGATACGCAGTATTTT. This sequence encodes CASSLMGTSTDTQYF.

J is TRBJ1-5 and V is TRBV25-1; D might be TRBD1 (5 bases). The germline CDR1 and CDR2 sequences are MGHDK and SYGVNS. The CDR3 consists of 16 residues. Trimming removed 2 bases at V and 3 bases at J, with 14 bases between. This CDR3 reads CASSEDGRGYNQPQHF. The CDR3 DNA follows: TGTGCCAGCAGTGAAGATGGGAGGGGCTACAATCAGCCCCAGCATTTT.

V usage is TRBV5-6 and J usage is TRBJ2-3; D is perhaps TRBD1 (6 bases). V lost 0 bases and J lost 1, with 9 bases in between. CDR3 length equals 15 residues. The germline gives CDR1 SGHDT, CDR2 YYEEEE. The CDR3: CASSLAGVGTDTQYF. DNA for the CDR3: TGTGCCAGCAGCTTGGCAGGGGTTGGCACAGATACGCAGTATTTT.

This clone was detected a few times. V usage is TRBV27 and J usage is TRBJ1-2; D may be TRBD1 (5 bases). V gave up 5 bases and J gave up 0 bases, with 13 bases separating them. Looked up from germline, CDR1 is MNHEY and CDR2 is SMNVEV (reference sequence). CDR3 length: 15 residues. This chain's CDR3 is CASSTSGTANYGYTF. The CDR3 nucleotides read TGTGCCAGCAGTACCTCTGGGACGGCTAACTATGGCTACACCTTC.